The present TCR beta chain was sequenced within a study of T cell changes during pregnancy in multiple sclerosis. The CDR3 has 17 amino acids. Germline loops: CDR1 SGDLS, CDR2 YYNGEE. The V gene lost 4 bases and the J gene lost 4 bases, with 22 bases spanning the gap. Assay: immunoSEQ multiplex PCR; the TCRdb copy retains only in-frame clones and omits some. This sample has approximately 41,000 clones, with roughly nine tenths found just once. This sequence joins TRBV9 and TRBJ2-3; D possibly corresponds to TRBD2 (6 bases). This sample comprised CD4+ T cells from peripheral blood mononuclear cells, obtained in the first trimester of pregnancy. The receptor was derived from a female donor with multiple sclerosis, enrolled in a pregnancy study. CDR3 DNA: TGTGCCAGCAGCACAAGAGGACTATCTCAAGTCTCAGATACGCAGTATTTT. Protein: CASSTRGLSQVSDTQYF.